The T cell receptor beta chain under discussion was sequenced for a study of T-cell reconstitution after alpha-beta-depleted transplantation in children. With respect to this clonotype: Its specificity is unknown.

General study results and limits: For some patients, TCRbeta diversity was high at day 60 because of recipient T cells and thymic progenitors that survived. One year post-transplant, T-cell counts and diversity were largely derived from T cells produced anew. As was reported, about two months after transplant, alpha-beta T cells came from several hundred expanded graft clones.

The library targeted TCRbeta and was prepared with unique molecular identifiers. TCRdb analysed the PCR reads with MiXCR anew, one entry per CDR3 protein. Among approximately 980,000 distinct CDR3 sequences listed, about 26% were seen once. The V gene lost 3 bases and the J gene lost 0 bases, with 10 bases spanning the gap. Germline V gene sequence: CDR1 SGHDN, CDR2 FVKESK. The CDR3 covers 15 residues. The sequenced sample was PBMCs, mostly from graft donor cells, obtained 360 days after TCRalphabeta/CD19-depleted stem cell transplant. This clonotype was obtained from a boy in the first two years of life who had a stem cell transplant for SCID, so the T cells may come from the graft donor. This chain uses TRBV14 with TRBJ2-3; TRBD2 is a possible D gene (5 bases). CDR3 amino acids: CASSQGSGSTDTQYF. Written as DNA, the CDR3 is TGTGCCAGCAGCCAGGGGTCGGGAAGCACAGATACGCAGTATTTT.